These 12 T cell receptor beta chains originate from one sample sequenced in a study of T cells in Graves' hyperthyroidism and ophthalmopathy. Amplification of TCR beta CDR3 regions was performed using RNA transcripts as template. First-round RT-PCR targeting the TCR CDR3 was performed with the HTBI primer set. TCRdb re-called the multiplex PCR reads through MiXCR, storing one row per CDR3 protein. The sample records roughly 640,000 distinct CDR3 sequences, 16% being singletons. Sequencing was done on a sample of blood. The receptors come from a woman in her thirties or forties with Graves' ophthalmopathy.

The CDR3 nucleotides read TGTGCCAGCAGTTTCCCGGGACAGGGGGACAGCCCCTACGAGCAGTACTTC. It encodes CASSFPGQGDSPYEQYF. The V gene is TRBV28, the J gene TRBJ2-7; 11 bases are a match to TRBD1. Germline V gives CDR1 MDHEN, CDR2 SYDVKM. The length of the CDR3 is 17 residues. V lost 3 bases and J lost 2; bases outside the gene matches: 9.

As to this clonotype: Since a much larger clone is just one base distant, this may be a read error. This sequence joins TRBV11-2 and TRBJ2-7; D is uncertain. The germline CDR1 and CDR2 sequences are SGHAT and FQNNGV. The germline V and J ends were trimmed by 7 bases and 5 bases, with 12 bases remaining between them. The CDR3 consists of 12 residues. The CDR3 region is CASTGLLDEQYF. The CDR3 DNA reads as TGTGCCAGCACCGGGTTACTCGACGAGCAGTACTTC.

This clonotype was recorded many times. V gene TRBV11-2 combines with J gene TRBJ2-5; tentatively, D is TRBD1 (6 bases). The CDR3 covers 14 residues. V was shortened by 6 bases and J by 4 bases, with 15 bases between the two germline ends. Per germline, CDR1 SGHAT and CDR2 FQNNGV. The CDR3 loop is CASSPPTGRETQYF. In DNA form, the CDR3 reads TGTGCCAGCAGTCCCCCGACAGGTAGAGAGACCCAGTACTTC.

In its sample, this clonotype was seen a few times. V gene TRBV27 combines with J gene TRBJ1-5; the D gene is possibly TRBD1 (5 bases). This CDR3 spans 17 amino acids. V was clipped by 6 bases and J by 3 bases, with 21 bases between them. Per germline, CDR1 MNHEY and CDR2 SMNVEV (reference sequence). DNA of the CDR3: TGTGCCAGCAGCTCGTACGGGGGGAGTAATTACAATCAGCCCCAGCATTTT. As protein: CASSSYGGSNYNQPQHF.

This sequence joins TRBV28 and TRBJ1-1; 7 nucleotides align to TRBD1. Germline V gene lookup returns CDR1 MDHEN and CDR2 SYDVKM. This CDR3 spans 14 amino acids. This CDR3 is CVGNGGTVHTEAFF. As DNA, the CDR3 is TGTGTCGGCAATGGAGGGACAGTCCACACTGAAGCTTTCTTT.

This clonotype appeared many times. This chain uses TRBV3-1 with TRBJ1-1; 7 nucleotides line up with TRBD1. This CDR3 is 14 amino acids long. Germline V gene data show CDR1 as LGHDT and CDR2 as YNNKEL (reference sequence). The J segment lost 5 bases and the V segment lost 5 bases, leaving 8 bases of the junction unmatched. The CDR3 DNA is TGTGCCAGCAGCGGACAGGTTCTAGCAACTGAAGCTTTCTTT. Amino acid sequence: CASSGQVLATEAFF.

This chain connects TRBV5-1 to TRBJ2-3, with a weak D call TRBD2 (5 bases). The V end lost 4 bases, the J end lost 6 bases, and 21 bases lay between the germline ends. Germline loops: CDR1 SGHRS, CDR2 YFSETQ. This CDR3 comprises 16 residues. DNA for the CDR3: TGCGCCAGCAGCACCCGATCGAGCTTTACGGGGGATACGCAGTATTTT. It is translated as CASSTRSSFTGDTQYF.

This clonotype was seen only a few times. The CDR3 spells CASSHKGTAGANEQFF. The CDR3 nucleotides read TGTGCCAGCAGTCACAAGGGGACTGCGGGAGCCAATGAGCAGTTCTTC. The rearrangement links TRBV27 to TRBJ2-1; 7 positions agree with TRBD2. V was clipped by 5 bases and J by 6 bases; unmatched bases: 13. CDR1 and CDR2 (germline): MNHEY, SMNVEV (reference sequence). This CDR3 is 16 amino acids long.

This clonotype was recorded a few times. The CDR3 loop is CASSLEGITIYF. CDR3 nucleotides: TGCGCCAGCAGCTTGGAGGGGATCACCATATATTTT. The chain uses TRBV5-1 and TRBJ1-3, with D tentatively TRBD1 (5 bases). Germline V CDR1 and CDR2: SGHRS, YFSETQ. V was pared by 0 bases and J by 9 bases, with 7 bases between. CDR3 size: 12 residues.

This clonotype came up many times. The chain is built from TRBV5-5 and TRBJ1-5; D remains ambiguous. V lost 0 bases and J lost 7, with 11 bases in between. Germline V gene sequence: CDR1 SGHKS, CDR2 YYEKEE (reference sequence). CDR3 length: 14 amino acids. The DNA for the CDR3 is TGTGCCAGCAGCTTGGAGGCAATGGGACAGCCCCAGCATTTT. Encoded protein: CASSLEAMGQPQHF. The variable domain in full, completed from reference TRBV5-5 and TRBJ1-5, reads DAGVTQSPTHLIKTRGQQVTLRCSPISGHKSVSWYQQVLGQGPQFIFQYYEKEERGRGNFPDRFSARQFPNYSSELNVNALLLGDSALYLCASSLEAMGQPQHFGDGTRLSIL.

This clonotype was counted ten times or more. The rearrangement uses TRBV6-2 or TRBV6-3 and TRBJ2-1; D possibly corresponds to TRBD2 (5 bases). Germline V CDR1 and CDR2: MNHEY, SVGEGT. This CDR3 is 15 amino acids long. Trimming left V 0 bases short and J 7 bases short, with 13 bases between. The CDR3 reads CASSYSRALVNEQFF. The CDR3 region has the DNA TGTGCCAGCAGTTACTCGAGGGCCCTAGTGAATGAGCAGTTCTTC.

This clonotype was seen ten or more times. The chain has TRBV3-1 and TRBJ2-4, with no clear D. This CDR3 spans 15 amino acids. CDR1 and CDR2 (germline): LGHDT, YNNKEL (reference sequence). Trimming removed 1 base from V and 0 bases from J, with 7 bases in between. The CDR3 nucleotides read TGTGCCAGCAGCCAAGGCAGCCTAGCCAAAAACATTCAGTACTTC. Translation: CASSQGSLAKNIQYF.